The following is a TCR beta chain sequence with its context. The target antigen is unknown. The entry originates in a study of Ad26.COV2.S vaccination and SARS-CoV-2 variants. Overall study: Recipients of Ad26.COV2.S got it intramuscularly, once or twice 56 days apart. General study results and limits: Total T cell responses were possibly underestimated by TCR breadth and depth analyses. Measurement of non-spike TCR breadth gave similar results in vaccine and placebo recipients.

Only in-frame clones appear in the TCRdb table, and some are missing; sequencing was by immunoSEQ multiplex PCR. Among approximately 360,000 clones listed, roughly four fifths were seen once. Germline V CDR1 and CDR2: SEHNR, FQNEAQ (reference sequence). V shed 1 base and J 4 bases; nucleotides not matched to a gene: 6. The CDR3 spans 16 residues. Treatment: around 19 received Ad26.COV2.S at low or high dose, single or two shots; about 5 received placebo; per-sample allocation not given. Material that was analyzed had been drawn on day 63 after the first vaccine or placebo injection. The sequenced sample was peripheral blood, obtained in a trial of Ad26.COV2.S vaccine versus placebo. The origin of this receptor is a person between 18 and 59 years old who received the Ad26.COV2.S COVID-19 vaccine or a placebo. J is TRBJ2-1 and V is TRBV7-9, with 8 bases that match TRBD1. In DNA form, the CDR3 reads TGTGCCAGCAGCTTAGAAGTTGGGACAGGATACAATGAGCAGTTCTTC. Translation: CASSLEVGTGYNEQFF.